This entry lists 5 T cell receptor beta chains sequenced from one sample in a study of blood T cell repertoires in COVID-19 (dated by TCRdb to between 2020 and 2021). Libraries were prepared through the immunoSEQ multiplex PCR assay. Imported from immuneACCESS, the table was reduced by TCRdb to in-frame sequences with V and J called. These copies leave out some clones; in studies compared against another copy, an unresolved V gene accounts for under half, and the cause of the remainder is not known. This sample comprises 120,000 to 150,000 clones, over 80% of them detected only once. Clones ranked in the top ten supply around 6.1% of the sample. Sequenced input: peripheral blood. The receptors here all came from an elderly man with acute or convalescent COVID-19.

Comment on this clone: The sample contains more than one DNA sequence encoding this CDR3. The chain has TRBV5-4 and TRBJ1-2; D is uncertain. The CDR3 is 12 amino acids. The germline gives CDR1 SGHNT, CDR2 YYREEE (reference sequence). The V end lost 0 bases, the J end lost 4 bases, and 4 bases lay between the germline ends. CDR3 sequence reads: CASSLDSYGYTF. CDR3 nucleotide sequence: TGTGCCAGCAGCTTGGACAGCTATGGCTACACCTTC.

The rearrangement links TRBV5-1 to TRBJ1-6; 8 nucleotides agree with TRBD1. CDR3 length equals 17 residues. J was trimmed by 9 bases and V by 0 bases; bases with no gene match: 11. Germline lookup yields CDR1 SGHRS and CDR2 YFSETQ. The CDR3 DNA reads TGCGCCAGCAGCTTGGCCGTGGCAGGGGGCGCAGGTTCACCCCTCCACTTT. It is translated as CASSLAVAGGAGSPLHF.

The chain joins TRBV30 to TRBJ1-1; 9 bases agree with TRBD1. CDR1 and CDR2 (germline): GTSNPN, SVGIG (reference sequence). The CDR3 spans 14 residues. With V trimmed by 3 bases and J by 11 bases, 13 bases remained unmatched. CDR3 nucleotides: TGTGCCTGGAGGGACAGGGGCTTGGCAATTGAGGCTTTCTTT. Translated: CAWRDRGLAIEAFF.

The chain links TRBV10-3 to TRBJ2-7; D is unresolved. This CDR3 contains 13 residues. Per the germline V gene, CDR1 is ENHRY and CDR2 is SYGVKD. Trimming took off 4 bases at V and 3 bases at J, with 10 bases between the two ends. CDR3 sequence: CAISVQAVYEQYF. The CDR3 nucleotides read TGTGCCATCAGTGTTCAGGCCGTCTACGAGCAGTACTTC.

This sequence joins TRBV5-1 and TRBJ1-3, with D tentatively TRBD1 (6 bases). This CDR3 is 13 amino acids long. Germline V lookup: CDR1 SGHRS, CDR2 YFSETQ. V was trimmed by 4 bases and J by 8 bases, leaving 13 bases between them. The CDR3, as DNA: TGCGCCAGCAGCCTGGGACAACCAGACACCATATATTTT. Its protein is CASSLGQPDTIYF.